These 22 T cell receptor beta chains came from one sample sequenced in a study of radiotherapy plus CTLA-4 blockade in lung cancer (dated by TCRdb to 2016 to 2018). The method was the immunoSEQ multiplex PCR assay. The clones in this table, taken by TCRdb from immuneACCESS, are in-frame only. Not every clone is retained; where verified, under half of the shortfall comes from an unresolved V gene, and the cause of the rest is unknown. This sample comprises about 80,000 clones, roughly 86% of them detected only once. The biggest ten clones account for 2% to 2.5% of the sample. Sequenced here: peripheral blood, sampled from a patient treated with radiotherapy plus ipilimumab. These receptors were taken from a human donor with non-small cell lung cancer who had a partial response to radiotherapy plus ipilimumab.

This rearrangement joins TRBV5-6 to TRBJ2-5; 7 nucleotides agree with TRBD2. This CDR3 has 14 residues. The germline CDR1 and CDR2 sequences are SGHDT and YYEEEE. J was trimmed by 4 bases and V by 3 bases; bases with no gene match: 6. The CDR3 nucleotides read TGTGCCAGCAGCTCCGGACTAGTTGTAGAGACCCAGTACTTC. As protein: CASSSGLVVETQYF.

V usage is TRBV28 and J usage is TRBJ2-5; D possibly corresponds to TRBD2 (6 bases). Germline CDR1 MDHEN, CDR2 SYDVKM. V dropped 3 bases and J dropped 4 bases, with 12 bases sitting between them. CDR3 length: 14 residues. The CDR3 region is CASSFRESGETQYF. The CDR3 DNA is TGTGCCAGCAGTTTTCGGGAGTCGGGAGAGACCCAGTACTTC.

This clone was picked up one time. The V call is TRBV27, the J call TRBJ2-5; 10 nucleotides line up with TRBD2. The CDR3 has 19 amino acids. Germline V gene lookup returns CDR1 MNHEY and CDR2 SMNVEV (reference sequence). J gave up 4 bases and V 5 bases, and 19 bases lay outside the gene matches. As DNA, the CDR3 is TGTGCCAGCAGTCGGTACCCGGGAATCGCTAGCGGGAGAGGAGAGACCCAGTACTTC. Encoded protein: CASSRYPGIASGRGETQYF.

This clone has only one observation. The chain links TRBV6-1 to TRBJ2-7; 7 bases map to TRBD2. Germline V lookup: CDR1 MNHNS, CDR2 SASEGT. The CDR3 runs 13 residues. With V trimmed by 7 bases and J by 0 bases, 3 bases remained unmatched. CDR3 protein: CASKSGASYEQYF. The CDR3 region has the DNA TGTGCCAGCAAAAGCGGGGCCTCCTACGAGCAGTACTTC.

The genes are TRBV5-4 and TRBJ1-1; D gene unclear. Germline CDR1 SGHNT, CDR2 YYREEE (reference sequence). V lost 0 bases to trimming and J lost 5 bases, with 8 bases between them. The CDR3 loop spans 13 amino acids. This chain's CDR3 is CASSLAAGTEAFF. The CDR3 bases are TGTGCCAGCAGCTTGGCCGCGGGGACTGAAGCTTTCTTT.

The CDR3 here is CASSPPEGYGYTF. CDR3 DNA sequence: TGTGCCAGCTCTCCCCCCGAGGGCTATGGCTACACCTTC. The chain combines TRBV7-9 with TRBJ1-2; D remains unclear. The CDR3 has 13 amino acids. The ends were cut back, 8 bases at V and 4 bases at J, with 14 bases in the middle. CDR1 is SEHNR, CDR2 FQNEAQ, per germline (reference sequence).

J is TRBJ2-5 and V is TRBV6-1; possibly TRBD2 for D (5 bases). CDR3 size: 15 residues. Trimming cost V 2 bases and J 4 bases, with 14 bases left between them. Germline V gene lookup returns CDR1 MNHNS and CDR2 SASEGT. The CDR3 reads CASSELTGIPETQYF. The CDR3 coding sequence is TGTGCCAGCAGTGAACTCACGGGGATCCCAGAGACCCAGTACTTC.

This chain joins TRBV7-2 and TRBJ1-4; 9 bases align to TRBD1. V lost 2 bases to trimming and J lost 0 bases; unmatched junction nucleotides: 7. CDR1 and CDR2 from the germline V gene are SGHTA and FQGNSA. The CDR3 extends over 18 amino acids. This CDR3 is CASSLTGTGPTTNEKLFF. Here the CDR3 DNA reads TGTGCCAGCAGCTTAACCGGGACAGGGCCTACAACTAATGAAAAACTGTTTTTT.

The V and J genes are TRBV28 and TRBJ2-7, with 10 bases fitting TRBD2. Unmatched junction bases numbered 3, after V lost 2 bases and J lost 2 bases. The CDR3 length is 15 residues. Germline CDR1 reads MDHEN; CDR2 reads SYDVKM. This CDR3 reads CASSLHSGRAYEQYV. DNA of the CDR3: TGTGCCAGCAGTTTACACAGCGGGAGGGCCTACGAGCAGTACGTC.

This chain links TRBV29-1 with TRBJ1-1; maybe TRBD1 (5 bases). CDR1 SQVTM and CDR2 ANQGSEA come from the germline V gene. The CDR3 covers 13 residues. Trimming cost V 0 bases and J 6 bases, with 11 bases left between them. The chain's CDR3 is CSVEDGLGAEAFF. The CDR3 DNA sequence: TGCAGCGTTGAAGACGGACTAGGGGCTGAAGCTTTCTTT.

The V and J genes are TRBV9 and TRBJ2-5; 8 positions match TRBD2. This CDR3 contains 15 residues. With 4 bases clipped from V and 0 bases from J, the junction kept 5 bases outside the gene matches. CDR1 is SGDLS and CDR2 is YYNGEE in the germline V gene. The CDR3 bases are TGTGCCAGCAGCAGGGCTAGCGGGTACCAAGAGACCCAGTACTTC. Amino acid sequence: CASSRASGYQETQYF.

The chain recombines TRBV5-5 with TRBJ2-1, with D maybe TRBD2 (5 bases). Trimming stripped 0 bases from V and 5 bases from J, with 6 bases between. The CDR3 runs to 13 residues. Germline values: CDR1 SGHKS, CDR2 YYEKEE (reference sequence). CDR3 region: CASSLETNNEQFF. CDR3 bases: TGTGCCAGCAGCTTGGAGACTAACAATGAGCAGTTCTTC.

This chain uses TRBV5-4 with TRBJ2-1; D is unresolved. The germline gives CDR1 SGHNT, CDR2 YYREEE (reference sequence). The CDR3 has 14 residues. With 0 bases removed from V and 9 bases from J, the gap between germline ends came to 13 bases. The CDR3 nucleotides are TGTGCCAGCAGCTTGGTAACTCAACGATTTGAGCAGTTCTTC. Translated: CASSLVTQRFEQFF.

The chain combines TRBV6-5 with TRBJ1-4; 8 positions match TRBD1. The CDR3 has 14 residues. V gave up 4 bases and J gave up 9 bases; unmatched junction bases: 7. Germline CDR1 reads MNHEY; CDR2 reads SVGAGI. The CDR3 sequence: CASSWQGARKKLFF. The CDR3 DNA sequence: TGTGCCAGCAGTTGGCAGGGGGCGCGGAAAAAACTGTTTTTT.

The V and J genes are TRBV25-1 and TRBJ1-6; 8 nucleotides align to TRBD1. This CDR3 is built from 14 residues. The germline gives CDR1 MGHDK, CDR2 SYGVNS. Losses at the gene ends were 3 bases for V and 14 bases for J; bases not matched to a gene: 9. The DNA of the CDR3 is TGTGCCAGCAGTGACGGCAGGGGGCAATCAGCCCTCCACTTT. Translating gives CASSDGRGQSALHF.

Written as DNA, the CDR3 is TGTGCCAGTGACAGGGGGCTAACAGATACGCAGTATTTT. Encoded protein: CASDRGLTDTQYF. The chain employs TRBV30 and TRBJ2-3; 10 bases match TRBD1. The CDR3 runs to 13 residues. Germline CDR1 GTSNPN, CDR2 SVGIG (reference sequence). The V and J ends lost 8 bases and 3 bases, in that order; junction bases with no gene match: 5.

The J gene is TRBJ2-5, the V gene TRBV6-6; perhaps TRBD1 as D (6 bases). TRBJ2-7 explains the end of the DNA better; the J call may be wrong. The CDR3 consists of 13 residues. Germline V gene data show CDR1 as MNHNY and CDR2 as SVGAGI (reference sequence). This CDR3 is CASSTGQIYEQYF. DNA for the CDR3: TGTGCCAGCAGTACAGGACAGATTTACGAGCAGTACTTC.

This chain links TRBV7-8 with TRBJ2-7; D perhaps matches TRBD2 (6 bases). V lost 3 bases, J lost 5 bases, and 14 bases lay in between. CDR1 and CDR2 (germline): SGHVS, FQNEAQ. This CDR3 comprises 14 residues. The CDR3: CASSFAGIGHEQYF. In DNA form, the CDR3 reads TGTGCCAGCAGCTTTGCGGGAATAGGACACGAGCAGTACTTC.

The chain employs TRBV28 and TRBJ1-5, with 9 bases that match TRBD1. V dropped 3 bases and J dropped 8; count of bases not matched to a gene: 5. CDR3 length: 14 residues. Germline lookup yields CDR1 MDHEN and CDR2 SYDVKM. The CDR3 here is CASSFGTGLKPQHF. In nucleotides, the CDR3 is TGTGCCAGCAGTTTTGGGACAGGGTTGAAGCCCCAGCATTTT.

The J gene is TRBJ2-3, the V gene TRBV28, with D perhaps TRBD2 (6 bases). V was shortened by 6 bases and J by 1 base, with 11 bases between the two germline ends. The CDR3 is made up of 14 amino acids. Germline CDR1 MDHEN, CDR2 SYDVKM. CDR3 loop: CASRGGPRTDTQYF. CDR3 bases: TGTGCCAGCAGGGGGGGTCCCCGCACAGATACGCAGTATTTT. The full variable domain, with the rest looked up from reference TRBV28 and TRBJ2-3, is DVKVTQSSRYLVKRTGEKVFLECVQDMDHENMFWYRQDPGLGLRLIYFSYDVKMKEKGDIPEGYSVSREKKERFSLILESASTNQTSMYLCASRGGPRTDTQYFGPGTRLTVL.

V usage is TRBV5-6 and J usage is TRBJ1-6; 7 nucleotides match TRBD1. With 1 base clipped from V and 2 bases from J, the junction kept 6 bases outside the gene matches. This CDR3 is built from 17 residues. Germline assignment: CDR1 SGHDT and CDR2 YYEEEE. CDR3 sequence reads: CASSLTPTGAYNSPLHF. The DNA for the CDR3 is TGTGCCAGCAGCTTGACCCCCACAGGGGCCTATAATTCACCCCTCCACTTT.

The chain carries TRBV2 and TRBJ1-2; D may be TRBD1 (6 bases). The germline V gene encodes CDR1 SNHLY and CDR2 FYNNEI. Between the trimmed V and J ends, which lost 4 bases and 6 bases, there was a span of 12 bases. The CDR3 is made up of 13 amino acids. The CDR3 is CASSGGGWDGYTF. The CDR3 coding sequence is TGTGCCAGCAGTGGAGGGGGATGGGATGGCTACACCTTC. The full variable domain, rest sourced from reference TRBV2 and TRBJ1-2, is EPEVTQTPSHQVTQMGQEVILRCVPISNHLYFYWYRQILGQKVEFLVSFYNNEISEKSEIFDDQFSVERPDGSNFTLKIRSTKLEDSAMYFCASSGGGWDGYTFGSGTRLTVV.